The TCR beta chain under discussion was sequenced for a study of T-cell reconstitution after alpha-beta-depleted transplantation in children (TCRdb year 2016). With respect to the entire study: Using TCR repertoire profiling, the study followed T-cell immune reconstitution in a quantitative way in children after TCRalphabeta/CD19-depleted allogeneic hematopoietic cell transplantation.

Libraries were prepared through PCR. The sequencer listed for this sample is Illumina HiSeq 2500. TCR libraries were prepared with molecular barcoding, using unique molecular identifiers to normalize TCRbeta repertoire quantification. TCRdb trimmed public reads at Q25 via fastp, called clones via MiXCR and kept in-frame beta chains. One record per CDR3 amino acid sequence lists the most common genes and DNA. This sample is represented by around 370,000 distinct CDR3 sequences; 15% to 20% of them were singletons. The ten largest clones take up approximately 38% of the sample. In light of the paper, this sample's treatment or condition label describes: allogeneic hematopoietic cell transplantation with graft depleted of TCRalphabeta T cells and CD19 B cells. TCRalphabeta/CD19-depleted allogeneic hematopoietic cell grafts were given to the transplant recipients, all of whom were children. This clonotype has only a few counts. Its target antigen remains unknown. No clone much larger than this one lies a single base away; base qualities are absent.

The CDR1 and CDR2 encoded by the germline V gene are SGHVS and FQNEAQ. Including cysteine and phenylalanine, the CDR3 has 14 amino acids. Kept here is only the CDR3 DNA, which spans 42 bases and is read in frame from base 1. A distance of 12 bases separates the germline ends of V and J, which lose 2 bases and 5 bases respectively. Results the study describes overall, beyond this receptor: The apparently early recovery of alphabetaT-cell counts about two months after transplant reportedly depended on only several hundred rapidly expanded clones that came from non-depleted graft cells. The high TCRbeta diversity at day 60 in some patients was ascribed to recipient T cells and intrathymic progenitors that had survived conditioning. Hyperexpanded clone frequencies declined over subsequent months; after one year, T-cell counts and TCRbeta diversity were mostly attributed to newly produced T cells.

Recombination connected TRBV7-8 to TRBJ2-5, with no confidently assigned D gene. The receptor was isolated from a male patient between 2 and 15 years old who had a stem cell transplant for acute lymphoblastic leukemia, so the T cells may come from the graft donor. The source was PBMCs, mostly from graft donor cells, collected 360 days after TCRalphabeta/CD19-depleted stem cell transplant. For the CDR3, the sequence is CASSLLSSRETQYF. The nucleotide sequence reads TGTGCCAGCAGCTTACTAAGCTCCCGGGAGACCCAGTACTTC.